This TCR beta chain was sequenced in a study of CD8 T cells in ankylosing spondylitis. The authors made TCR beta libraries by quantitative 5'-RACE with molecular barcodes. TCRdb re-called the 5' RACE reads through MiXCR, storing one row per CDR3 protein. Among roughly 120,000 distinct CDR3 sequences, approximately 6.8% were seen once, and the ten largest hold 12%. The V and J ends lost 1 base and 7 bases, in that order; junction bases with no gene match: 12. CDR1 and CDR2 (germline): KGHSH, LQKENI. The CDR3 covers 17 residues. This clonotype was seen ten or more times. Its antigen remains unidentified. Study conclusions and caveats: Reportedly, matched ankylosing spondylitis synovial fluid was significantly enriched for disease-linked clones. Among TCR beta sequences, a motif of several highly homologous variants appeared characteristic of ankylosing spondylitis blood.

The source is a male donor with ankylosing spondylitis or in good health (not recorded which). Sample: blood, either unsorted or a sorted T cell fraction (not recorded which). The rearrangement uses TRBV18 and TRBJ2-5; 10 bases fit TRBD2. The CDR3 region has the DNA TGTGCCAGCTCACCACTGCTAGCGGGGGACTCCCCGTTGACCCAGTACTTC. Protein product: CASSPLLAGDSPLTQYF. Full variable domain (missing parts from reference TRBV18 and TRBJ2-5): NAGVMQNPRHLVRRRGQEARLRCSPMKGHSHVYWYRQLPEEGLKFMVYLQKENIIDESGMPKERFSAEFPKEGPSILRIQQVVRGDSAAYFCASSPLLAGDSPLTQYFGPGTRLLVL.